One T cell receptor beta chain is described in this entry. Its antigen is currently not known. Base qualities are missing; no much larger clone stands one base away. Read against the paper, the sample's time point label means: around 4 weeks on oral tofacitinib. This specimen's treatment or condition label, interpreted: oral pan-JAK inhibitor, 5-10 mg twice daily. Lesional scalp punch biopsies and peripheral blood were collected from alopecia areata patients. PBMCs were isolated by density centrifugation and stained for CD3, CD4 and CD8, after which CD4+ and CD8+ T cells were sorted on a FACSAria. Receptor libraries were prepared by the immunoSEQ multiplex PCR assay. To provide template for TCR sequencing, every sample had RNA extracted and reverse transcribed into cDNA. First-strand cDNA was synthesized using SuperScript III with a 2:1 mix of oligo-dT and random hexamers. A synthetic immune receptor repertoire was used to assess amplification bias, and residual bias was removed computationally. Per the authors' processing: Raw reads were preprocessed to remove errors, and CDR3 was defined according to IMGT conventions as the region from the conserved cysteine to phenylalanine. Clonality was calculated as 1 minus Shannon entropy normalized by log2 of the number of productive unique TCRs. Scalp TCRbeta sequences were cross-referenced with sorted blood CD4 and CD8 repertoires so that the CD4 or CD8 identity of scalp clones could be inferred. In TCRdb, the immuneACCESS table is reduced to in-frame sequences with V and J assigned. These tables do not hold every clone; where another copy was compared, an unresolved V gene accounts for under half, and the others remain unexplained. The DNA gave D and trimming, while V, J and clone size come from that table. Counted in this sample were over 150,000 clones; 45% to 75% of them appeared once. The top ten hold roughly 3.3% of the sample.

The record originates from a study of CD8+ T cells in alopecia areata (dated by TCRdb to 2016 to 2018). For the study in its entirety: Treated patients were enrolled in an open-label pilot trial of oral tofacitinib, 5 to 10 mg twice daily, for moderate-to-severe alopecia areata. RNA came from the PAXgene miRNA kit for fixed scalp, the miRNeasy kit for PBMCs, and the RNeasy kit for mouse skin. Biopsies were taken from tofacitinib-treated patients at baseline and at 4 and 24 weeks of treatment, and a later scalp biopsy was taken in several of the tofacitinib-treated patients. Scalp tissue and sorted CD4+ and CD8+ peripheral blood T cells from patchy and totalis/universalis alopecia areata patients and from healthy controls were covered by human TCRbeta sequencing. Patients stayed on tofacitinib for 6 to 18 months and then had 6 months of follow-up off drug so that delayed response and recurrence could be assessed. Scalp clonality was compared among normal scalp (n=4), patchy alopecia areata scalp (n=8), and alopecia totalis/universalis scalp (n=8). Amplification of TCRbeta CDR3 regions was done by immunoSEQ multiplex PCR using 35 Vbeta forward primers and 13 Jbeta reverse primers. The SALT score, which quantifies the percentage of affected scalp surface area, was used to measure disease severity in treated patients. In both human patients and the C3H/HeJ mouse model, the study applied high-throughput TCRbeta sequencing to look at T cell clonal expansion in alopecia areata. What the research found in general, with its limitations: Shared TCR sequences between patients were less evident than in mice, which may be partly attributable to HLA diversity in the patient population. Because the treated cohort was small and had just a single nonresponder, larger studies are needed to establish links between baseline CD8+ expansion and response. Resident alphabeta T cells in normal human skin are also sequenced, complicating scalp TCR repertoire analysis, unlike mouse skin dominated by gammadelta T cells. During tofacitinib treatment, many expanded lesional clones remained in scalp and blood, and this persistence may partly explain relapse after treatment is stopped. Lesional scalp, especially in alopecia totalis/universalis, showed higher clonality and more expanded CD8+ clones than normal scalp, suggesting antigenic drive. Scalp clonality and the number of expanded CD8+ clones among the top 100 scalp clones were significantly decreased by tofacitinib.

V is shortened by 7 bases, J by 6 bases, and the region joining them spans 22 bases. The germline V gene (reference sequence) specifies GTSNPN as CDR1 and SVGIG as CDR2. Measured from the cysteine to the phenylalanine, the CDR3 is 15 residues long. The kept DNA is CDR3 alone, 45 bases in frame from the first base. This TCR was recovered from a human donor with alopecia areata. The sample was CD4+ T cells sorted from blood, taken at week 4, from a patient treated with tofacitinib. The V and J segments used are TRBV30 and TRBJ2-1; the D region is possibly TRBD1 or TRBD2, each matching across 6 bases. CDR3 sequence: CASGVRGRRGNEQFF. The nucleotide sequence is given as TGTGCCTCTGGGGTACGGGGGCGGAGGGGCAATGAGCAGTTCTTC.